Presented here are 9 T cell receptor beta chains from one specimen sequenced in a study of blood T cells in healthy people across ages. With a J-beta primer mix and a sample-barcoded 5' primer, a second PCR ran about 7 to 12 cycles. TCRdb recomputed calls from the 5' RACE reads with MiXCR, one row per CDR3 protein. Of about 1.8 million distinct CDR3 sequences listed, 40% to 55% are singletons. The sequenced material came from blood. The origin of the receptors is a middle-aged woman in good health.

This clonotype was picked up one time. This chain joins TRBV7-9 and TRBJ1-4; TRBD1 matches at 9 bases. After removal of 5 bases from V and 8 bases from J, the junction contained 9 bases not matched to a gene. CDR1 is SEHNR and CDR2 is FQNEAQ in the germline V gene (reference sequence). There are 15 residues in the CDR3. The CDR3 loop reads CASSARDRAREKLFF. Here the CDR3 DNA reads TGTGCCAGCAGCGCCCGGGACAGGGCTCGGGAAAAACTGTTTTTT.

This sequence joins TRBV18 and TRBJ1-5; D is unclear. The germline V gene has CDR1 KGHSH and CDR2 LQKENI. Between the trimmed V and J ends, which lost 2 bases and 2 bases, there was a span of 13 bases. CDR3 length: 16 amino acids. CDR3 region: CASSPITLKGNQPQHF. DNA for the CDR3: TGTGCCAGCTCACCAATAACCCTAAAGGGCAATCAGCCCCAGCATTTT.

This sequence joins TRBV5-6 and TRBJ1-2; D is possibly TRBD1 (5 bases). The germline V gene has CDR1 SGHDT and CDR2 YYEEEE. V dropped 3 bases and J dropped 4 bases, with 13 bases sitting between them. The CDR3 length is 14 residues. The CDR3 loop is CASSSSRQIYGYTF. The CDR3 DNA reads as TGTGCCAGCAGCTCGAGCCGACAGATCTATGGCTACACCTTC.

V is TRBV7-2 and J is TRBJ1-6, with 11 nucleotides matching TRBD1. The germline CDR1 and CDR2 sequences are SGHTA and FQGNSA. The junction had 5 bases not matched to a gene; V was cut back by 6 bases and J by 10 bases. CDR3 length equals 14 residues. The CDR3 nucleotides read TGTGCCAGCAGGGCCGGGACAGGGGGATCACCCCTCCACTTT. Residues: CASRAGTGGSPLHF.

V gene TRBV4-1 combines with J gene TRBJ2-5, with D perhaps assigned TRBD1 or TRBD2 (7 bases each). Germline V CDR1 and CDR2: MGHRA, YSYEKL. The CDR3 sequence is 16 residues long. The V end lost 0 bases, the J end lost 4 bases, and 15 bases lay between the germline ends. The CDR3 is CASSQDPGGGSETQYF. The CDR3 DNA follows: TGCGCCAGCAGCCAAGATCCAGGGGGGGGGTCAGAGACCCAGTACTTC.

To note about this clonotype: A read error may produce the germline difference seen at one junction end. V is TRBV14 and J is TRBJ2-1; 9 nucleotides line up with TRBD2. Germline CDR1 is SGHDN and CDR2 is FVKESK. The CDR3 loop spans 15 amino acids. CDR3 region: CASSQAGLAHNKQFF. The CDR3 DNA reads as TGTGCCAGCAGCCAAGCGGGACTAGCCCACAATAAGCAGTTCTTC.

This clonotype was counted between two and nine times. The chain uses TRBV13 and TRBJ1-2, with a tentative D call TRBD1 (5 bases). V lost 4 bases to trimming and J lost 3 bases, with 15 bases between them. The CDR3 is made up of 15 amino acids. From germline, CDR1 is PRHDT and CDR2 FYEKMQ (reference sequence). CDR3 DNA sequence: TGTGCCAGCAGCTCTCGCGGGGGGACGGACTATGGCTACACCTTC. Protein product: CASSSRGGTDYGYTF.

The CDR3 nucleotides read TGTGCCAGCAGTGAACCCCTGGGACTCTCCTACAATGAGCAGTACTTC. The encoded protein is CASSEPLGLSYNEQYF. This rearrangement joins TRBV2 to TRBJ2-1, with a possible D match to TRBD2 (6 bases). The J call may be wrong; the DNA end is better matched by TRBJ2-7. The CDR3 has 16 amino acids. The germline V gene has CDR1 SNHLY and CDR2 FYNNEI.

The chain joins TRBV20-1 to TRBJ1-5; 7 bases map to TRBD1. J gave up 5 bases and V 5 bases, and 6 bases lay outside the gene matches. CDR3 length equals 13 residues. The V gene's germline CDR1 is DFQATT and CDR2 SNEGSKA (reference sequence). In DNA, the CDR3 is TGCAGTGCTGGGACAGCTCGGGATCAGCCCCAGCATTTT. Protein: CSAGTARDQPQHF.